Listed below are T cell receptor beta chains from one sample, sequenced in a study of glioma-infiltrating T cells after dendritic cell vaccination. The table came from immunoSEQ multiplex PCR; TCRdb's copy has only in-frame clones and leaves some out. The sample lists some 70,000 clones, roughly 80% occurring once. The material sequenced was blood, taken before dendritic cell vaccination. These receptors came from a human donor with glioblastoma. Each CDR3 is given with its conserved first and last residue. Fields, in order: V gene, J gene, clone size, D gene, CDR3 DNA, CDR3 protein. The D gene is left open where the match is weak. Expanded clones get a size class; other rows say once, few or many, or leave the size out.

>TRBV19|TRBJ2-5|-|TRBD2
TGTGCCAGTAGATCTGGACTAGCGGGGGGGCAAGAGACCCAGTACTTC
CASRSGLAGGQETQYF
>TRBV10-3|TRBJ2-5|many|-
TGTGCCATCAGTGGGGGGGGGCTTTACCAAGAGACCCAGTACTTC
CAISGGGLYQETQYF
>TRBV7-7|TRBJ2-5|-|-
TGTGCTAGCAGCTTAAGGGGGACGGTTCAAGAGACCCAGTACTTC
CASSLRGTVQETQYF
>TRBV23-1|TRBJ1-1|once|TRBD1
TGCGCCAGCAGTCCCTGCCACAGGGGGGACACTGAAGCTTTCTTT
CASSPCHRGDTEAFF
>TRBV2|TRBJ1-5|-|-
TGTGCCAGCAGTGTTCAGGGAGGTCAGCCCCAGCATTTT
CASSVQGGQPQHF
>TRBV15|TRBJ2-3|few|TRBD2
TGTGCCACCAGCCGTGGGACGTTAGCGGGGACCAGCACAGATACGCAGTATTTT
CATSRGTLAGTSTDTQYF
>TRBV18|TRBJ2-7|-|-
TGTGCCAGCTCACCTGTTCCCCTAGCCCCCTACGAGCAGTACTTC
CASSPVPLAPYEQYF
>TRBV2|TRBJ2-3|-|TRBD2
TGTGCCAGCAGGGCCGCCAGCGGGGAAACAGATACGCAGTATTTT
CASRAASGETDTQYF
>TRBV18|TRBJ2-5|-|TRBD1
TGTGCCAGCTCACCAAGGGACAGGGGTGAGACCCAGTACTTC
CASSPRDRGETQYF
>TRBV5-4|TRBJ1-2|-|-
TGTGCTTCTCAGGGGCCTCCTTTCTATGGCTACACCTTC
CASQGPPFYGYTF
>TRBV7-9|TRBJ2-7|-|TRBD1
TGTGCCAGCAGCTTACAGAGGGGACAGGGGATTGTCGAGCAGTACTTC
CASSLQRGQGIVEQYF
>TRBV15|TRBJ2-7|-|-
TGTGCCACCAGCAGCCGGCACGGGGAGCAGTACTTC
CATSSRHGEQYF
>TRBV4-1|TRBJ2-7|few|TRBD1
TGCGCCAGCAGCCAACCCCCGGGACAGGCCTCCTACGAGCAGTACTTC
CASSQPPGQASYEQYF
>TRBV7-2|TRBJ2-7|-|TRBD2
TGTGCCAGCAGCTTAATAGTCTCTAGCGGGGGGTTCTACGAGCAGTACTTC
CASSLIVSSGGFYEQYF
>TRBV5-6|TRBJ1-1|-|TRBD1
TGTGCCAGCGGTGTACAGGGGGCCCCCTTCAACACTGAAGCTTTCTTT
CASGVQGAPFNTEAFF
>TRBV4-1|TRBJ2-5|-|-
TGCGCCAGCAGCCAAGTTTCAGGGCAAGAGACCCAGTACTTC
CASSQVSGQETQYF
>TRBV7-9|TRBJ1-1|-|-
TGTGCCAGCAGCCCGGGAACCGGTGAAGCTTTCTTT
CASSPGTGEAFF
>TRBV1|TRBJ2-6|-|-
TGCACCGGCAGCCAAGGGACAGGTCGGGTTTTC
CTGSQGTGRVF
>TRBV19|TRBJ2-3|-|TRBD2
TGTGCCAGTACGGCGGGGGGAGAGGATACGCAGTATTTT
CASTAGGEDTQYF
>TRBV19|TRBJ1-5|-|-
TGTGCCAGTAGTATAAGGACGGGAGCCTCTAGCAATCAGCCCCAGCATTTT
CASSIRTGASSNQPQHF
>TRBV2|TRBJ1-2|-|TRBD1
TGTGCCAGCAACCGGGACAGGGGGTATGGCTACACCTTC
CASNRDRGYGYTF
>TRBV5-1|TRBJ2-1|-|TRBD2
TGCGCCAGCAGCCTCGGGGCGGGGGACCCCTACAATGAGCAGTTCTTC
CASSLGAGDPYNEQFF
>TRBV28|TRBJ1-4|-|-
TGTGCCAGCAGTTTAACGGGGGGCAATGAAAAACTGTTTTTT
CASSLTGGNEKLFF
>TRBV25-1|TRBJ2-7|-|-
TGTGCCAGCAGTGGGGGCGGAGACTACGAGCAGTACTTC
CASSGGGDYEQYF
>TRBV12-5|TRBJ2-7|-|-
TGTGCTAGTGGTTTGGGCTCGGGCTCCTACGAGCAGTACTTC
CASGLGSGSYEQYF
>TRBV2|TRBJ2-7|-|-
TGTGCCAGCAGTGAAACAGAATACGAGCAGTACTTC
CASSETEYEQYF
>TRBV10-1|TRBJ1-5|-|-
TGCGCCAGCAGTGAGTCGGGCCTTTGGCAGCCCCAGCATTTT
CASSESGLWQPQHF
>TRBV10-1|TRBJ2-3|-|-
TGCGCCAGCAGCGACCTCTCGAGCGGAGATACGCAGTATTTT
CASSDLSSGDTQYF
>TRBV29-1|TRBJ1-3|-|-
TGCAGCGTTTTTGGGAGCTCTGGAAACACCATATATTTT
CSVFGSSGNTIYF
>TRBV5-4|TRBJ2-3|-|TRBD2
TGTGCCAGCAGCTTTAGCGGGGGGCCCGGAGATACGCAGTATTTT
CASSFSGGPGDTQYF
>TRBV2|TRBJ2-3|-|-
TGTGCCAGCAGAGGGGTGGATACGCAGTATTTT
CASRGVDTQYF
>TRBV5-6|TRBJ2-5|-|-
TGTGCCAGCAGCTGGCAGCGAGAGACCCAGTACTTC
CASSWQRETQYF
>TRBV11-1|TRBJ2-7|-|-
TGTGCCAGCAGCTTTGAGGGGGATCGACGCTACGAGCAGTACTTC
CASSFEGDRRYEQYF
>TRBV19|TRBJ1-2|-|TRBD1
TGTGCCAGTAGTCCCCAGGGGGCATCGGGCGGCTACACCTTC
CASSPQGASGGYTF
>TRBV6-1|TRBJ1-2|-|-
TGTGCCAGCAGTGAATACGCGACAGCTAACTATGGCTACACCTTC
CASSEYATANYGYTF
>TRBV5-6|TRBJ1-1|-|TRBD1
TGTGCCAGCACCTTTTGGGACAGGGGTAACACTGAAGCTTTCTTT
CASTFWDRGNTEAFF
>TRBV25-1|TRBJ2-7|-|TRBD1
TGTGCCAGCAGCCCGACAGGGGCCAGCGAGCAGTACTTC
CASSPTGASEQYF
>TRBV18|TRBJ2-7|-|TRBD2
TGTGCCAGCTCACCACCGGGAGGGGCCCTCTACGAGCAGTACTTC
CASSPPGGALYEQYF
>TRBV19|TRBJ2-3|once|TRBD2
TGTGCCAGTAGGACCGCGGGACTAGCGGGGGTCGGCACAGATACGCAGTATTTT
CASRTAGLAGVGTDTQYF
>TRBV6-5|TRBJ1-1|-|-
TGTGCCAGCAGTCCTAGCGGGGTACTGAACACTGAAGCTTTCTTT
CASSPSGVLNTEAFF
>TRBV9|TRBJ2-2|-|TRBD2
TGTGCCAGCAGCCCCCGACTAGCCTACACCGGGGAGCTGTTTTTT
CASSPRLAYTGELFF
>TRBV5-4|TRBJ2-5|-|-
TGTGCCAGCAGCCTCCAGGGCCTCCAAGAGACCCAGTACTTC
CASSLQGLQETQYF
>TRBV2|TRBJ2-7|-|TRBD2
TGTGCCAGCAGTGGGGGGGGTCCCCTCGAGCAGTACTTC
CASSGGGPLEQYF
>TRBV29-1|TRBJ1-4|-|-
TGCAGCGTTGACTCGGGAAGGGAAAAACTGTTTTTT
CSVDSGREKLFF
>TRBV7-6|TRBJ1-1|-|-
TGTGCCAGCAGCTCGTGGGGGGGCCCAGAAGCTTTCTTT
CASSSWGGPEAFF
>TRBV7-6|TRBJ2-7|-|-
TGTGCCAGCAGCCCCCTAAACGGAGTGGGTTACGAGCAGTACTTC
CASSPLNGVGYEQYF